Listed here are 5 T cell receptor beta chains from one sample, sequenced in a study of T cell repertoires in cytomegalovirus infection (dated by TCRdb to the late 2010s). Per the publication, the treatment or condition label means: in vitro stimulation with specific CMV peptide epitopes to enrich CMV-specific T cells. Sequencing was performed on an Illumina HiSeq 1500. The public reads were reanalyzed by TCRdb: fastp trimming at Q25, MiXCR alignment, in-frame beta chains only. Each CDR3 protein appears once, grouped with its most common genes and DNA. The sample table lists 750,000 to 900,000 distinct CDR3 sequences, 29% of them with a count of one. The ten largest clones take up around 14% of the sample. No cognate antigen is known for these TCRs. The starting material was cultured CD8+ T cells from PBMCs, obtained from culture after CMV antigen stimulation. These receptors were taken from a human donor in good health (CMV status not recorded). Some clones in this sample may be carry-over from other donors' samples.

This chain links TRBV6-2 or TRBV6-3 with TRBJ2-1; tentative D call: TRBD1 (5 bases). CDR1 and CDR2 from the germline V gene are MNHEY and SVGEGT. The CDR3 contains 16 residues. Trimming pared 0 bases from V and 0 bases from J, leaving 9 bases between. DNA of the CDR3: TGTGCCAGCAGTTACTCGACAGACCACTCCTACAATGAGCAGTTCTTC. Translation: CASSYSTDHSYNEQFF.

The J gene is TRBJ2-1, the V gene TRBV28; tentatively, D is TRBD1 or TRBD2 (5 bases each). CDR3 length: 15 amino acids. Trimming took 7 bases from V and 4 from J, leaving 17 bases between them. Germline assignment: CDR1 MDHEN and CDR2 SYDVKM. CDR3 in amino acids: CASTFSGTEYNEQFF. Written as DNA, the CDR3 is TGTGCCAGCACCTTCTCCGGGACGGAGTACAATGAGCAGTTCTTC.

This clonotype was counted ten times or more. The CDR3 DNA is TGTGCCAGCAACCGACTAGCGGGGGTAATAGATACGCAGTATTTT. This translates into CASNRLAGVIDTQYF. The rearrangement joins TRBV7-2 to TRBJ2-3; the match to TRBD2 covers 12 bases. From germline, CDR1 is SGHTA and CDR2 FQGNSA. The CDR3 is made up of 15 amino acids. The V segment lost 7 bases and the J segment 5 bases; nucleotides outside the gene matches: 7.

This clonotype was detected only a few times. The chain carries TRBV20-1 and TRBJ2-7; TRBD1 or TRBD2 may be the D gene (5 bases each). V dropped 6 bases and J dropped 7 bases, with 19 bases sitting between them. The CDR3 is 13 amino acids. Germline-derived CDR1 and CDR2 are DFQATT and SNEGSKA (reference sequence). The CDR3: CSATGTVRREQYV. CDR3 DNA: TGCAGTGCAACCGGGACGGTCCGACGTGAGCAGTACGTC.

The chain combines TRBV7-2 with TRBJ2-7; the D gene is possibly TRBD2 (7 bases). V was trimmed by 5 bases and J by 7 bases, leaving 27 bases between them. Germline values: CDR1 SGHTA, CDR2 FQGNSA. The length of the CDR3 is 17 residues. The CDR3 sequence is CASSPARGAGVSREQYV. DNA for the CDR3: TGTGCCAGCAGCCCCGCAAGGGGGGCGGGGGTCTCTAGGGAGCAGTACGTC.